Shown below are 17 T cell receptor beta chains from a single sample sequenced in a study of circulating tumor DNA in untreated peripheral T-cell lymphoma. The protocol was immunoSEQ multiplex PCR, while the TCRdb copy is restricted to in-frame clones and leaves out a portion. The table shows about 7,200 clones, with around three quarters occurring only once. Sequenced input: tumor tissue. These receptors all stem from a human donor with peripheral T-cell lymphoma.

V usage is TRBV19 and J usage is TRBJ1-5; TRBD1 is a possible D gene (6 bases). Germline V CDR1 and CDR2: LNHDA, SQIVND (reference sequence). V shed 7 bases and J shed 11 bases, with 21 bases lying between them. The CDR3 loop spans 14 amino acids. Written as DNA, the CDR3 is TGTGCCAGTACCCCCCGGGGGGCCGGGCAGTCCCAGCATTTT. Residues: CASTPRGAGQSQHF.

J is TRBJ2-6 and V is TRBV1; the listed D gene, TRBD2, was not tested against the DNA. TRBV1 is a pseudogene locus. The CDR3 is 16 residues long. The CDR3 loop reads CANSQGRGTGANVLTF. CDR3 bases: TGCGCCAACAGCCAAGGTCGGGGAACTGGGGCCAACGTCCTGACTTTC.

V and J are TRBV11-3 and TRBJ2-1, with 8 bases fitting TRBD2. Per the germline V gene, CDR1 is SGHNT and CDR2 is YENEEA. V was pared by 2 bases and J by 6 bases, with 6 bases of the junction left unmatched. The CDR3 has 15 amino acids. Written as DNA, the CDR3 is TGTGCCAGCAGCTTATCCGGGGGGGCACCCAATGAGCAGTTCTTC. Translating gives CASSLSGGAPNEQFF.

The gene calls are TRBV6-8 and TRBJ1-1; D might be TRBD1 (6 bases). The V end was cut by 8 bases, the J end by 0 bases, with 10 bases between. Looked up from germline, CDR1 is MNHGY and CDR2 is SAAAGT. The CDR3 is 13 amino acids. In DNA, the CDR3 is TGTGCCAGCGGGGACACACTGAACACTGAAGCTTTCTTT. Its protein is CASGDTLNTEAFF.

This chain joins TRBV30 and TRBJ1-2; D is unclear. The V end lost 2 bases, the J end lost 1 base, and 11 bases lay between the germline ends. The CDR3 is 14 residues long. The germline V gene has CDR1 GTSNPN and CDR2 SVGIG (reference sequence). The CDR3: CAWSFAVFNYGYTF. As DNA, the CDR3 is TGTGCCTGGAGTTTTGCAGTTTTTAACTATGGCTACACCTTC.

The chain joins TRBV6-8 to TRBJ1-5; D not certain. The germline V and J ends were trimmed by 5 bases and 3 bases, with 17 bases remaining between them. CDR1 and CDR2 (germline): MNHGY, SAAAGT. CDR3 length: 16 residues. CDR3 sequence reads: CASSVLPSGYNQPQHF. The CDR3, as DNA: TGTGCCAGCAGTGTCCTTCCCTCGGGGTACAATCAGCCCCAGCATTTT.

The J gene is TRBJ2-4, the V gene TRBV1. TRBV1 is an annotated pseudogene. The CDR3 has 16 residues. In nucleotides, the CDR3 is TGCACCAGCAGCCAAGAGCGAGGGACAGCCAAAAACATTCAGTACTTC. It specifies CTSSQERGTAKNIQYF.

This clone was seen a few times. The chain recombines TRBV19 with TRBJ2-1; D gene unclear. Germline CDR1 is LNHDA and CDR2 is SQIVND (reference sequence). Trimming removed 7 bases from V and 4 bases from J, with 11 bases in between. The CDR3 spans 13 residues. CDR3 residues: CASTSWDYNEQFF. The CDR3, as DNA: TGTGCCAGTACGAGTTGGGATTACAATGAGCAGTTCTTC.

This clone appeared a few times. The CDR3 DNA follows: TGCAGCGTCGACAAAGGTCAAAGGACTGAAGCTTTCTTT. Protein product: CSVDKGQRTEAFF. V gene TRBV29-1 combines with J gene TRBJ1-1; D uncertain. V gave up 6 bases and J gave up 5 bases, with 16 bases separating them. The CDR3 has 13 amino acids. CDR1 and CDR2 from the germline V gene are SQVTM and ANQGSEA.

In its sample, this clone was seen once. V usage is TRBV6-8 and J usage is TRBJ2-7, with 7 nucleotides matching TRBD1. Germline V CDR1 and CDR2: MNHGY, SAAAGT. V was pared by 4 bases and J by 0 bases, with 6 bases of the junction left unmatched. The CDR3 length is 15 residues. CDR3 sequence (DNA): TGTGCCAGCAGTTCGGCCGGGACAGTCTCCTACGAGCAGTACTTC. Translation gives CASSSAGTVSYEQYF.

V gene TRBV14 combines with J gene TRBJ2-7, with TRBD1 matching 11 bases. The V gene's germline CDR1 is SGHDN and CDR2 FVKESK. This CDR3 has 15 amino acids. The V segment lost 4 bases and the J segment 3 bases; nucleotides outside the gene matches: 5. CDR3 bases: TGTGCCAGCAGCCGGACCGGGACAGGGGGCTACGAGCAGTACTTC. Amino acids: CASSRTGTGGYEQYF.

The chain couples TRBV6-8 to TRBJ1-1, with D uncertain. Trimming cost V 0 bases and J 1 base, with 6 bases left between them. The germline V gene has CDR1 MNHGY and CDR2 SAAAGT. This CDR3 spans 14 amino acids. The CDR3: CASSYSGANTEAFF. The CDR3 region has the DNA TGTGCCAGCAGTTACTCGGGAGCGAACACTGAAGCTTTCTTT.

The V and J genes are TRBV30 and TRBJ1-5; 7 bases agree with TRBD1. The CDR3 runs to 13 residues. Trimming took 2 bases from V and 9 from J; bases not matched to a gene: 7. Germline CDR1 and CDR2: GTSNPN and SVGIG (reference sequence). The CDR3: CAWSRQGSGPQHF. CDR3 nucleotides: TGTGCCTGGAGTAGACAGGGCTCGGGGCCCCAGCATTTT.

This clone was counted once. V usage is TRBV5-1 and J usage is TRBJ1-4; 7 positions agree with TRBD1. The V and J ends lost 2 bases and 5 bases, in that order; junction bases with no gene match: 3. The CDR3 has 14 amino acids. Germline CDR1 is SGHRS and CDR2 is YFSETQ. The CDR3: CASSLQGLNEKLFF. DNA of the CDR3: TGCGCCAGCAGCTTACAGGGGTTGAATGAAAAACTGTTTTTT.

This clone is medium-sized by share. In DNA form, the CDR3 reads TGTGCCAGCTCAACCGGGACAGGAGGAGAGGAGCAGTACTTC. Its translation is CASSTGTGGEEQYF. The genes are TRBV18 and TRBJ2-7; TRBD1 aligns across 8 bases. The CDR3 has 14 residues. Germline CDR1 reads KGHSH; CDR2 reads LQKENI. V dropped 5 bases and J dropped 7; count of bases not matched to a gene: 10.

The chain has TRBV28 and TRBJ1-5, with unresolved D. Germline CDR1 MDHEN, CDR2 SYDVKM. The CDR3 runs 15 residues. The V end was cut by 3 bases, the J end by 0 bases, with 9 bases between. CDR3 region: CASSLGVDSNQPQHF. CDR3 DNA: TGTGCCAGCAGTTTGGGAGTTGATAGCAATCAGCCCCAGCATTTT. The full variable domain, completed using reference TRBV28 and TRBJ1-5, is DVKVTQSSRYLVKRTGEKVFLECVQDMDHENMFWYRQDPGLGLRLIYFSYDVKMKEKGDIPEGYSVSREKKERFSLILESASTNQTSMYLCASSLGVDSNQPQHFGDGTRLSIL.

V gene TRBV10-3 combines with J gene TRBJ2-1, with D perhaps TRBD1 or TRBD2 (5 bases each). CDR1 is ENHRY and CDR2 is SYGVKD in the germline V gene. The CDR3 runs 17 residues. V was pared by 0 bases and J by 5 bases, with 17 bases between. CDR3 protein: CAISESSGRTLHNEQFF. CDR3 DNA sequence: TGTGCCATCAGTGAGTCATCGGGACGGACATTGCACAATGAGCAGTTCTTC.